The sequence of this T cell receptor (beta chain) was determined in a study of early T cells in non-severe SARS-CoV-2 infection. This clonotype was recorded many times. Individual cDNA molecules were tagged with unique molecular identifiers. MiXCR was run by TCRdb on the 5' RACE reads, yielding one entry per CDR3 protein. The sample records tens of thousands of distinct CDR3 sequences, about 5.2% being singletons. Germline V CDR1 and CDR2: SGHTA, FQGTGA. V dropped 5 bases and J dropped 5 bases, with 11 bases sitting between them. CDR3 length: 13 amino acids. This TCR was recovered from an adult who was a healthcare worker with PCR-confirmed SARS-CoV-2 infection or an uninfected control (not recorded which). The V call is TRBV7-3, the J call TRBJ2-3, with D maybe TRBD2 (5 bases). Sequenced material: whole blood, taken at baseline. The CDR3, as DNA: TGTGCCAGCAGCCCCGCCGGGGAAGATACGCAGTATTTT. Translation gives CASSPAGEDTQYF.